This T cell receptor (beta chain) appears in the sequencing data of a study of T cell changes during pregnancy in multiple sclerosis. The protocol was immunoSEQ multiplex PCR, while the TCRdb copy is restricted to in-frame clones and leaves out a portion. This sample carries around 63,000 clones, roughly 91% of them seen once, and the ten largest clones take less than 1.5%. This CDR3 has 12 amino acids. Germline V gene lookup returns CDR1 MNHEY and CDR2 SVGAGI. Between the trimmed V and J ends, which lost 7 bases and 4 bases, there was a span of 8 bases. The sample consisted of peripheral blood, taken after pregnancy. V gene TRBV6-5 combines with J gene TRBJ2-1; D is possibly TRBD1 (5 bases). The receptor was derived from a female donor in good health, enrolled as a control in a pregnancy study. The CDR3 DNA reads TGTGCCAGCAAGACAGATTACAATGAGCAGTTCTTC. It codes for CASKTDYNEQFF.